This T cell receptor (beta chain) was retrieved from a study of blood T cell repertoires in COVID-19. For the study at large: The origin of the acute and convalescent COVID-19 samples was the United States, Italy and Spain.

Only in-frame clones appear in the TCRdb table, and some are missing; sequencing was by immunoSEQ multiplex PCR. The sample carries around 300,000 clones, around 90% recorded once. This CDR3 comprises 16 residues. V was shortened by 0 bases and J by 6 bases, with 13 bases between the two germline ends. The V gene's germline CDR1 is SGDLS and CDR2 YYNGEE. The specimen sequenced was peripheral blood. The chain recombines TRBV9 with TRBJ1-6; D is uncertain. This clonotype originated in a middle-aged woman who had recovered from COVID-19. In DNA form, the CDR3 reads TGTGCCAGCAGCGTAGGGGGAGGGTCAGGTAATTCACCCCTCCACTTT. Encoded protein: CASSVGGGSGNSPLHF. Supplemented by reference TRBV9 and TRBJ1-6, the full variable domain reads DSGVTQTPKHLITATGQRVTLRCSPRSGDLSVYWYQQSLDQGLQFLIQYYNGEERAKGNILERFSAQQFPDLHSELNLSSLELGDSALYFCASSVGGGSGNSPLHFGNGTRLTVT.